These 9 T cell receptor beta chains were sequenced from one sample in a study of human T cells and chemical hapten exposure. Stated time point: patch test 1, 2 weeks after DPC sensitization. Described treatment: therapeutic diphenylcyclopropenone sensitization with weekly scalp DPC. MiXCR was run by TCRdb on the RACE reads, yielding one entry per CDR3 protein. Among about 81,000 distinct CDR3 sequences, 7.5% to 9.5% were seen once, and the ten largest hold under 2%. The sequencing here drew on whole blood, taken in connection with sensitization to the hapten diphenylcyclopropenone (DPC). Receptor source: a woman aged 25-40 years with alopecia areata. Some clones in this sample may be carry-over from other donors' samples.

Comments on this clonotype: A much larger clone lies one base from this, so it may be a read error. The chain employs TRBV7-9 and TRBJ2-3; a weak D match, TRBD2 (5 bases). There are 14 residues in the CDR3. The V and J ends lost 5 bases and 2 bases respectively, with 11 bases between them. The germline gives CDR1 SEHNR, CDR2 FQNEAQ (reference sequence). Here the CDR3 DNA reads TGTGCCAGCAGCGTTAGCGTGACCACAGATACGCAGTATTTT. Protein: CASSVSVTTDTQYF.

This clonotype has just a few counts. The V call is TRBV30, the J call TRBJ2-7; D gene uncertain. The CDR3 runs 13 residues. Germline V gene data show CDR1 as GTSNPN and CDR2 as SVGIG (reference sequence). Trimming removed 0 bases from V and 3 bases from J, with 9 bases in between. The CDR3 bases are TGTGCCTGGAGTGTACTTCCGCTCTACGAGCAGTACTTC. Encoded protein: CAWSVLPLYEQYF.

This clonotype came up many times. The rearrangement uses TRBV7-3 and TRBJ2-7; D is uncertain. Trimming cost V 0 bases and J 6 bases, with 12 bases left between them. CDR1 is SGHTA, CDR2 FQGTGA, per germline. CDR3 length: 14 amino acids. In DNA form, the CDR3 reads TGTGCCAGCAGCTTAACAGCCTGGGGTCCCGAGCAGTACTTC. It codes for CASSLTAWGPEQYF.

In this sample, this clonotype turned up many times. The chain combines TRBV3-1 with TRBJ1-1, with D perhaps TRBD1 (6 bases). V gave up 3 bases and J gave up 7 bases, with 12 bases separating them. Per the germline V gene, CDR1 is LGHDT and CDR2 is YNNKEL (reference sequence). The CDR3 is 13 residues long. The CDR3 here is CASSQRLGGEAFF. CDR3 sequence (DNA): TGTGCCAGCAGCCAGCGTTTAGGGGGTGAAGCTTTCTTT.

This clonotype was found many times. The chain carries TRBV6-1 and TRBJ1-1; D gene unclear. Trimming cost V 6 bases and J 0 bases, with 8 bases left between them. Germline V gives CDR1 MNHNS, CDR2 SASEGT. The CDR3 contains 13 residues. The CDR3 DNA reads as TGTGCCAGCAGGGCCCTTCTGAACACTGAAGCTTTCTTT. Translation gives CASRALLNTEAFF.

The CDR3 DNA follows: TGTGCCAGCAGCGAGGGCGGGGGGGCCGTAATCTACAATGAGCAGTTCTTC. As protein: CASSEGGGAVIYNEQFF. The chain combines TRBV9 with TRBJ2-1, with 9 bases that match TRBD2. V trimming: 3 bases; J trimming: 3 bases; junction bases outside the gene matches: 10. Per germline, CDR1 SGDLS and CDR2 YYNGEE. The CDR3 is 17 amino acids.

This clonotype has ten or more counts. The chain carries TRBV7-8 and TRBJ2-1; D uncertain. CDR3 length equals 14 residues. V gave up 1 base and J gave up 6 bases, with 10 bases separating them. Germline V gene lookup returns CDR1 SGHVS and CDR2 FQNEAQ. CDR3: CASSLDPGGNEQFF. The DNA for the CDR3 is TGTGCCAGCAGCTTAGATCCGGGTGGCAATGAGCAGTTCTTC.

This clonotype was found a few times. The V and J genes are TRBV6-5 and TRBJ1-4, with D uncertain. CDR1 is MNHEY, CDR2 SVGAGI, per germline. Trimming removed 0 bases at V and 7 bases at J, with 12 bases between. The CDR3 covers 15 residues. This chain's CDR3 is CASSYSTDGVEKLFF. DNA for the CDR3: TGTGCCAGCAGTTACTCGACGGACGGAGTTGAAAAACTGTTTTTT.

This clonotype turned up a few times. J is TRBJ2-3 and V is TRBV29-1, with TRBD1 matching over 8 bases. The CDR3 extends over 12 amino acids. Trimming at V came to 7 bases and at J to 4 bases, leaving 4 bases not matched to a gene. Germline lookup yields CDR1 SQVTM and CDR2 ANQGSEA. As DNA, the CDR3 is TGCAGCGGGACAGGGTGTTCAGATACGCAGTATTTT. Its protein is CSGTGCSDTQYF.